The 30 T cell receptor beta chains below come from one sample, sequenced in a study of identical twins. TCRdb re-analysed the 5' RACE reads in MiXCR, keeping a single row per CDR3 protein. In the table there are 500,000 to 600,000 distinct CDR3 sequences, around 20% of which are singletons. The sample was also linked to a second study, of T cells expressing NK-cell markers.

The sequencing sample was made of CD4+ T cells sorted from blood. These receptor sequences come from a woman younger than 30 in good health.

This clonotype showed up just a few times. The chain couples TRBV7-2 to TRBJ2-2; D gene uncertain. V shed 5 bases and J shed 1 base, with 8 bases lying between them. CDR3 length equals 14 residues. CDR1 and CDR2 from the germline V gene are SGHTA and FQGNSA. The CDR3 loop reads CASSHSMNTGELFF. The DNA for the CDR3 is TGTGCCAGCAGCCACTCTATGAACACCGGGGAGCTGTTTTTT.

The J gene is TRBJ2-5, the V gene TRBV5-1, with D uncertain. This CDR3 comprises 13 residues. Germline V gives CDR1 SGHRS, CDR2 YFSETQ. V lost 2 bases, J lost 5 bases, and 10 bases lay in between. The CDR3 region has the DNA TGCGCCAGCAGCTTTATCGTAGGCGAGACCCAGTACTTC. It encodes CASSFIVGETQYF. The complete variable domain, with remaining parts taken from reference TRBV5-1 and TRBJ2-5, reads KAGVTQTPRYLIKTRGQQVTLSCSPISGHRSVSWYQQTPGQGLQFLFEYFSETQRNKGNFPGRFSGRQFSNSRSEMNVSTLELGDSALYLCASSFIVGETQYFGPGTRLLVL.

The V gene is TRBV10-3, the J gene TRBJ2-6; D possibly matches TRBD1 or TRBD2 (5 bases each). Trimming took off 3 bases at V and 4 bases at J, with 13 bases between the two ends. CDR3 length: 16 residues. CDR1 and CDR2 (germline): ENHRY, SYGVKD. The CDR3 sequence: CAISDPGLGGANVLTF. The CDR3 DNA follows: TGTGCCATCAGTGACCCGGGGCTTGGGGGGGCCAACGTCCTGACTTTC.

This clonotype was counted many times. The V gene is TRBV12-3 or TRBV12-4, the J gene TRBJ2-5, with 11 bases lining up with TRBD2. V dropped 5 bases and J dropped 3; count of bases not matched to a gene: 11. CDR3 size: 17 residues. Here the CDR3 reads CASSPSGRLGLKETQYF. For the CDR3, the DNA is TGTGCCAGCAGTCCTAGCGGGAGGCTGGGGCTAAAAGAGACCCAGTACTTC.

This CDR3 is CASSQPSRNTGELFF. CDR3 sequence (DNA): TGTGCCAGCAGCCAACCTAGCAGGAACACCGGGGAGCTGTTTTTT. The chain links TRBV3-1 to TRBJ2-2; possibly TRBD2 for D (5 bases). V dropped 2 bases and J dropped 1 base, with 8 bases sitting between them. Germline V gene lookup returns CDR1 LGHDT and CDR2 YNNKEL (reference sequence). This CDR3 has 15 amino acids.

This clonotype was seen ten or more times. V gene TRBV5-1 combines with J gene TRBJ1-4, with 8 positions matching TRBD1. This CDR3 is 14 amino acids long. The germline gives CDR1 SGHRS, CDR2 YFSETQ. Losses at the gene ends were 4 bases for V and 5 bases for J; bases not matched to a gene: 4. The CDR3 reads CASSRRQGNEKLFF. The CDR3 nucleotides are TGCGCCAGCAGCCGAAGACAGGGGAATGAAAAACTGTTTTTT.

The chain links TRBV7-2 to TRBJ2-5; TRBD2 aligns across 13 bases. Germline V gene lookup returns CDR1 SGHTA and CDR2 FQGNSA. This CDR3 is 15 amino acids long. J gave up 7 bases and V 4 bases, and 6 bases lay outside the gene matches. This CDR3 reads CASSYGLAGVGTQYF. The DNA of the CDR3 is TGTGCCAGCAGCTACGGACTAGCGGGAGTAGGGACCCAGTACTTC.

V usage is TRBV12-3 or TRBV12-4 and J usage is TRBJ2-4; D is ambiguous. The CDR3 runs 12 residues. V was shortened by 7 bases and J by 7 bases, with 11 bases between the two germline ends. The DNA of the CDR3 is TGTGCCAGCACCCTAAGCGCCAACATTCAGTACTTC. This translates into CASTLSANIQYF.

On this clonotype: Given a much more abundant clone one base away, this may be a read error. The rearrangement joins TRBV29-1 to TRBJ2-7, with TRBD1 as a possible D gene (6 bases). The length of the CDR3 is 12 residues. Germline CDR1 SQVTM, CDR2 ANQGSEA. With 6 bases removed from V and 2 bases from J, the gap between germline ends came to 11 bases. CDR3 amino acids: CSVGHRTYEQYF. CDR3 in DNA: TGCAGCGTGGGACACAGGACCTACGAGCAGTACTTC.

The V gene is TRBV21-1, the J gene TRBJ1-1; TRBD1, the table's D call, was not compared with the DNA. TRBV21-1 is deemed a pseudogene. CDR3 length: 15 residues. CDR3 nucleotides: TGTGCCAGCAGCAAAGGACAGGCCACGAACACTGAAGCTTTCTTT. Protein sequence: CASSKGQATNTEAFF.

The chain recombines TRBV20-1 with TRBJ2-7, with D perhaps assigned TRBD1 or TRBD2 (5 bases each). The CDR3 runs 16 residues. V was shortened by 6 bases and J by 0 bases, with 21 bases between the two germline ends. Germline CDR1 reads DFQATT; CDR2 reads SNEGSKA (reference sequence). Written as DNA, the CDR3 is TGCAGTGCCGATAACAAGGGACGAGGTTTCTCCTACGAGCAGTACTTC. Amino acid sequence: CSADNKGRGFSYEQYF.

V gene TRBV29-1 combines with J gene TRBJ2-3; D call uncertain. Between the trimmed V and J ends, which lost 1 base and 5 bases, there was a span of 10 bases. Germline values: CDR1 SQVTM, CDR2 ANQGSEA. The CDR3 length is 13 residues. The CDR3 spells CSVEGSAQDTQYF. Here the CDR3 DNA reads TGCAGCGTTGAAGGGTCGGCACAAGATACGCAGTATTTT.

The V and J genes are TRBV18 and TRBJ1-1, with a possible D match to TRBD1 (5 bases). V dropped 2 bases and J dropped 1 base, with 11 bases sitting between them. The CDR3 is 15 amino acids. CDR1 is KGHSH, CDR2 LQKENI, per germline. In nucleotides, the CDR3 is TGTGCCAGCTCACCAACACGGGACTCGAACACTGAAGCTTTCTTT. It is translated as CASSPTRDSNTEAFF. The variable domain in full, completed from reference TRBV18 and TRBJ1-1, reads NAGVMQNPRHLVRRRGQEARLRCSPMKGHSHVYWYRQLPEEGLKFMVYLQKENIIDESGMPKERFSAEFPKEGPSILRIQQVVRGDSAAYFCASSPTRDSNTEAFFGQGTRLTVV.

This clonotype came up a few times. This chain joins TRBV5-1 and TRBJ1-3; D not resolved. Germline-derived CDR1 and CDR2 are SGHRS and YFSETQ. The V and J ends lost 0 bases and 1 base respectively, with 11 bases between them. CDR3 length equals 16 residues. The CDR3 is CASSLEGVTSGNTIYF. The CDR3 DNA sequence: TGCGCCAGCAGCTTGGAGGGAGTCACGTCTGGAAACACCATATATTTT.

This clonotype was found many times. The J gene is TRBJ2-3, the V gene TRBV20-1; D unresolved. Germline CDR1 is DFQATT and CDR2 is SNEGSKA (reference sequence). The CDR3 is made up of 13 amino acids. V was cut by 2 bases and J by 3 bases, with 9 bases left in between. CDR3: CSARSERTDTQYF. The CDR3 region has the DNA TGCAGTGCTAGAAGCGAGAGGACAGATACGCAGTATTTT.

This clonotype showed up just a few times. The CDR3 DNA reads TGTGCCAGCAGCCGACGAGGGATAACGGAGCAGTTCTTC. It codes for CASSRRGITEQFF. This chain joins TRBV7-2 and TRBJ2-1, with a possible D match to TRBD2 (5 bases). Germline V gene lookup returns CDR1 SGHTA and CDR2 FQGNSA. The CDR3 extends over 13 amino acids. The V gene lost 5 bases and the J gene lost 10 bases, with 15 bases spanning the gap.

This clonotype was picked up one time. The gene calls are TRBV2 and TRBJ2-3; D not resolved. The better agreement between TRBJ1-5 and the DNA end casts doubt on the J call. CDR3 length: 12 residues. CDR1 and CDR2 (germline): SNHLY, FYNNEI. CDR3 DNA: TGTGCCAGCTGCCCCAGAACAGACACGCAGCATTTT. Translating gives CASCPRTDTQHF.

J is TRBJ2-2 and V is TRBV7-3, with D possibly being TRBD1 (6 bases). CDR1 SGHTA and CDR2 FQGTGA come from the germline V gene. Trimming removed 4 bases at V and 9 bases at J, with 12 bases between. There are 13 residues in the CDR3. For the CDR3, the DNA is TGTGCCAGCAGCTCCCACAGGGAACGGGAGCTGTTTTTT. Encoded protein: CASSSHRERELFF.

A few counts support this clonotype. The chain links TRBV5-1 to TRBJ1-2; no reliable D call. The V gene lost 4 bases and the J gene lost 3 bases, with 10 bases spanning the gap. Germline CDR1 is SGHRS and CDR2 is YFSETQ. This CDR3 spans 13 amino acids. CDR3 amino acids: CASSGRIDYGYTF. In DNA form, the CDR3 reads TGCGCCAGCAGCGGAAGGATCGACTATGGCTACACCTTC.

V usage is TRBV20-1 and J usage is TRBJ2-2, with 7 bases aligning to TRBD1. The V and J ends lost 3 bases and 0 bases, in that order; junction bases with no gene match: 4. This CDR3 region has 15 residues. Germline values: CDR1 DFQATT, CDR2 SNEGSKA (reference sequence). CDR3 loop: CSARRGRSNTGELFF. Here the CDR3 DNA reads TGCAGTGCTAGGAGGGGGCGATCGAACACCGGGGAGCTGTTTTTT.

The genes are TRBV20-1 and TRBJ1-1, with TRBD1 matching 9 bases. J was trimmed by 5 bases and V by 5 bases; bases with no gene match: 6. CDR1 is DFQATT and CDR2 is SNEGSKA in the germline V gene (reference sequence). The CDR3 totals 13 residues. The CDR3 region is CSAYRGRWTEAFF. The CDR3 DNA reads TGCAGTGCTTACAGGGGGCGCTGGACTGAAGCTTTCTTT.

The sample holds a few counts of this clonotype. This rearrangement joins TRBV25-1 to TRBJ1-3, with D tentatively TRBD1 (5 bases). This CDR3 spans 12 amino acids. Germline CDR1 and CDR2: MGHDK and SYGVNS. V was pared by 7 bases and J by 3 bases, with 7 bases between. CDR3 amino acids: CASTRDGNTIYF. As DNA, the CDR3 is TGTGCCAGCACCAGGGATGGAAACACCATATATTTT.

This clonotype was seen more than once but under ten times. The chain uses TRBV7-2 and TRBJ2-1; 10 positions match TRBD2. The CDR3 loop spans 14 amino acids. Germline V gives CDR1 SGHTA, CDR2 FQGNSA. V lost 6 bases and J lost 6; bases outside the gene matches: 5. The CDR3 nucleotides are TGTGCCAGCAGTTCTAGCGGGGGACTCAATGAGCAGTTCTTC. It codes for CASSSSGGLNEQFF.

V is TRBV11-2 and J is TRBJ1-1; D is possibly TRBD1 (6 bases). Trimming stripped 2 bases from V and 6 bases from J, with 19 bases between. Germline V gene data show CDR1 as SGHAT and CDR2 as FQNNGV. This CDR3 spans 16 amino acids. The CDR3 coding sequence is TGTGCCAGCAGCTTATATGCTCCGGCCAGGGGTGCTGAAGCTTTCTTT. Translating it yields CASSLYAPARGAEAFF.

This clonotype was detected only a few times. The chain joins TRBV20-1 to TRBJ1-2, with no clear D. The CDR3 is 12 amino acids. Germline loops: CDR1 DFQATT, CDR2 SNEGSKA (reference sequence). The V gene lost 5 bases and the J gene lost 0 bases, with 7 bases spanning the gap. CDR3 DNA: TGCAGTGCTGTAACAGCTAACTATGGCTACACCTTC. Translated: CSAVTANYGYTF.

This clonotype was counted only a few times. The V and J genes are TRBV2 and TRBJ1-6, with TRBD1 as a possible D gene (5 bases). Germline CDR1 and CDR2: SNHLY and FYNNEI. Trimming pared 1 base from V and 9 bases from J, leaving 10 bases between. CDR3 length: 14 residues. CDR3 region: CASSEEGIGSPLHF. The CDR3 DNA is TGTGCCAGCAGTGAAGAGGGGATCGGTTCACCCCTCCACTTT. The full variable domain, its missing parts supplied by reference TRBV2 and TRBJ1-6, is EPEVTQTPSHQVTQMGQEVILRCVPISNHLYFYWYRQILGQKVEFLVSFYNNEISEKSEIFDDQFSVERPDGSNFTLKIRSTKLEDSAMYFCASSEEGIGSPLHFGNGTRLTVT.

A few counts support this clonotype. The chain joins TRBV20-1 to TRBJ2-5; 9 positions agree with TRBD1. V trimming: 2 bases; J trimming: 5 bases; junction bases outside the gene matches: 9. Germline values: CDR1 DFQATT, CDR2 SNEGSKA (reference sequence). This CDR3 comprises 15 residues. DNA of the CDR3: TGCAGTGCTAGACCCCCGACAGGGACAGGGGAGACCCAGTACTTC. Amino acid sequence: CSARPPTGTGETQYF.

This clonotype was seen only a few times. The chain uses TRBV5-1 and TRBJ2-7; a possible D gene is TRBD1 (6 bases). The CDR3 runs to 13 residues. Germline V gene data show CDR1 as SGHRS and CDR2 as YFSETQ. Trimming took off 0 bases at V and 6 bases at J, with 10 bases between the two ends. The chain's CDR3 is CASSLEGEREQYF. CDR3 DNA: TGCGCCAGCAGCTTGGAGGGGGAGCGCGAGCAGTACTTC. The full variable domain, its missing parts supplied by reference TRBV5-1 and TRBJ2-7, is KAGVTQTPRYLIKTRGQQVTLSCSPISGHRSVSWYQQTPGQGLQFLFEYFSETQRNKGNFPGRFSGRQFSNSRSEMNVSTLELGDSALYLCASSLEGEREQYFGPGTRLTVT.

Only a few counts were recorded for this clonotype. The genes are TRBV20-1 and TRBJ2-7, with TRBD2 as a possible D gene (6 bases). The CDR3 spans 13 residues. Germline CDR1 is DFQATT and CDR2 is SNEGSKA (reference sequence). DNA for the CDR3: TGCGGCGGGGTTGGGGCAGGGTGGAACGAGCAGTACTTC. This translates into CGGVGAGWNEQYF.

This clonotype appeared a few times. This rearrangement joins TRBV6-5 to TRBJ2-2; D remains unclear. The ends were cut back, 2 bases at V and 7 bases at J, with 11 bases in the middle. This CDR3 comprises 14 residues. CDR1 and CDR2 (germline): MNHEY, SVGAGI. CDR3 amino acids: CASSYIAGGGELFF. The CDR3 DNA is TGTGCCAGCAGTTACATAGCTGGCGGCGGGGAGCTGTTTTTT.